This T cell receptor beta chain was observed in a study of T cell responses to AZD1222 COVID-19 vaccine. Study-wide results and limits: Of spike-specific TCRs, nearly half reportedly target regions left unmutated in variants.

V lost 8 bases and J lost 5; bases outside the gene matches: 20. CDR1 is LGHDT and CDR2 is YNNKEL in the germline V gene (reference sequence). The CDR3 is 17 amino acids. TCRdb keeps only in-frame clones here, not all; method: immunoSEQ multiplex PCR. There are roughly 150,000 clones in the sample; about 93% occur only once, and more than 3.5% lies in the top ten. Of note for this clone: Its antigen is not identified.

This specimen was peripheral blood, taken on day 0 of AZD1222 vaccination. This TCR was recovered from an adult in good health. The genes are TRBV3-1 (or the pseudogene TRBV3-2) and TRBJ1-1; 7 bases fit TRBD1. The CDR3 sequence: CASASYRGRVGRTEAFF. Written as DNA, the CDR3 is TGTGCCAGCGCTTCCTACAGGGGTAGGGTTGGGAGGACTGAAGCTTTCTTT.